The 18 T cell receptor beta chains in this list originate from one sample, sequenced in a study of T cells after yellow fever vaccination. One entry per CDR3 protein, called by TCRdb with MiXCR from the 5' RACE reads. The table records around 550,000 distinct CDR3 sequences, 19% of them present only once. The material was PBMCs, obtained 15 days after the yellow fever booster vaccination. These receptor sequences come from a man younger than 45 who received the YFV17D yellow fever vaccine.

This clonotype was counted only a few times. The chain couples TRBV9 to TRBJ1-3, with D perhaps matching TRBD1 (6 bases). The CDR3 is 12 residues long. Germline V gives CDR1 SGDLS, CDR2 YYNGEE. Trimming shortened V by 3 bases and J by 11 bases, and 12 bases separated the two germline ends. The CDR3 spells CASSARGHPIYF. CDR3 DNA sequence: TGTGCCAGCAGCGCCCGGGGACACCCCATATATTTT.

This chain uses TRBV5-1 with TRBJ2-7, with 8 bases that match TRBD1. V gave up 4 bases and J gave up 2 bases; unmatched junction bases: 8. The CDR3 totals 15 residues. Per the germline V gene, CDR1 is SGHRS and CDR2 is YFSETQ. The DNA of the CDR3 is TGCGCCAGCAGCCCCAGGGGGCAGAGGGCCTACGAGCAGTACTTC. Its translation is CASSPRGQRAYEQYF.

The gene calls are TRBV7-2 and TRBJ2-2; D perhaps matches TRBD1 (5 bases). V was clipped by 0 bases and J by 1 base, with 9 bases between them. Germline loops: CDR1 SGHTA, CDR2 FQGNSA. This CDR3 has 16 residues. The CDR3 DNA is TGTGCCAGCAGCTTAGCGCACGGACAGAACACCGGGGAGCTGTTTTTT. Its protein product is CASSLAHGQNTGELFF.

The chain recombines TRBV12-3 or TRBV12-4 with TRBJ2-1, with D perhaps matching TRBD2 (6 bases). The V end was cut by 6 bases, the J end by 1 base, with 16 bases between. This CDR3 is built from 16 residues. CDR3 region: CASSRAPGLSYNEQFF. The CDR3, as DNA: TGTGCCAGCAGCCGGGCTCCGGGACTTTCCTACAATGAGCAGTTCTTC.

This clonotype appeared many times. This chain connects TRBV20-1 to TRBJ2-5; D may match TRBD1 or TRBD2 (7 bases each). Germline V CDR1 and CDR2: DFQATT, SNEGSKA (reference sequence). The CDR3 runs 12 residues. Trimming took 8 bases from V and 6 from J, leaving 16 bases between them. Here the CDR3 DNA reads TGCAGTCCCAGGGGGGGTGAAAAGACCCAGTACTTC. This codes for CSPRGGEKTQYF.

This clonotype was detected many times. The chain links TRBV28 to TRBJ2-3, with a possible D match to TRBD2 (6 bases). From germline, CDR1 is MDHEN and CDR2 SYDVKM. This CDR3 contains 15 residues. The germline V and J ends were trimmed by 7 bases and 1 base, with 15 bases remaining between them. In DNA, the CDR3 is TGTGCCAGCAACCCCGGGGCTAGCGGCACAGATACGCAGTATTTT. The encoded protein is CASNPGASGTDTQYF.

The chain joins TRBV7-2 to TRBJ1-2; unclear D gene. With 0 bases removed from V and 8 bases from J, the gap between germline ends came to 13 bases. This CDR3 contains 14 residues. Germline V lookup: CDR1 SGHTA, CDR2 FQGNSA. The CDR3 DNA sequence: TGTGCCAGCAGCTTAGCGCACGAGGTTGGCGGCTACACCTTC. Protein sequence: CASSLAHEVGGYTF.

There are a few counts of this clonotype. The gene calls are TRBV24-1 and TRBJ2-1, with D hard to call. V lost 8 bases and J 6 bases, leaving 13 bases between the germline ends. The CDR3 totals 13 residues. CDR1 is KGHDR and CDR2 is SFDVKD in the germline V gene. DNA for the CDR3: TGTGCCACCACCGATAAGAGCATCAATGAGCAGTTCTTC. Its protein is CATTDKSINEQFF.

The chain carries TRBV11-2 and TRBJ2-1; 7 positions agree with TRBD2. Looked up from germline, CDR1 is SGHAT and CDR2 is FQNNGV. The CDR3 runs to 15 residues. Trimming removed 5 bases from V and 2 bases from J; junction bases left unmatched: 6. The CDR3 here is CASSPAGATYNEQFF. In nucleotides, the CDR3 is TGTGCCAGCAGCCCCGCGGGAGCTACCTACAATGAGCAGTTCTTC.

The V call is TRBV29-1, the J call TRBJ2-7; 7 nucleotides agree with TRBD2. The CDR3 totals 11 residues. Per germline, CDR1 SQVTM and CDR2 ANQGSEA. Trimming removed 3 bases from V and 7 bases from J; junction bases left unmatched: 3. The CDR3 protein is CSVERGGEQYF. CDR3 DNA sequence: TGCAGCGTTGAGCGGGGAGGGGAGCAGTACTTC.

This clonotype has only a few counts. The chain joins TRBV6-5 to TRBJ2-3, with 8 bases that match TRBD2. V shed 0 bases and J 2 bases; nucleotides not matched to a gene: 7. Per the germline V gene, CDR1 is MNHEY and CDR2 is SVGAGI. The CDR3 length is 17 residues. In DNA, the CDR3 is TGTGCCAGCAGTTACTCGAGGTCGGGAGGGTTCACAGATACGCAGTATTTT. Translation gives CASSYSRSGGFTDTQYF.

The genes are TRBV20-1 and TRBJ2-3; a weak D match, TRBD2 (6 bases). V was trimmed by 6 bases and J by 1 base, leaving 14 bases between them. The CDR3 loop spans 14 amino acids. Germline CDR1 and CDR2: DFQATT and SNEGSKA (reference sequence). The CDR3, as DNA: TGCAGTGCCCCGAGGGACTCCCGCACAGATACGCAGTATTTT. Translated, it gives CSAPRDSRTDTQYF.

This clonotype has only one observation. The V gene is TRBV23-1, the J gene TRBJ2-1; the D gene is possibly TRBD2 (5 bases). TRBV23-1 belongs to the ORF category, with a function that is uncertain. V lost 8 bases and J 5 bases, leaving 13 bases between the germline ends. CDR3 length: 13 residues. The CDR3 region has the DNA TGCGCCAGCCCGGGGAGCAAAAACAATGAGCAGTTCTTC. This codes for CASPGSKNNEQFF.

This clonotype was counted only a few times. V and J are TRBV7-2 and TRBJ2-5; possibly TRBD1 for D (6 bases). V was cut by 0 bases and J by 5 bases, with 13 bases left in between. CDR1 is SGHTA and CDR2 is FQGNSA in the germline V gene. This CDR3 region has 15 residues. The CDR3 spells CASSLAPTGSETQYF. In DNA form, the CDR3 reads TGTGCCAGCAGCTTAGCTCCCACAGGGTCGGAGACCCAGTACTTC.

The genes are TRBV10-3 and TRBJ2-1; 7 bases are shared with TRBD1. Germline V CDR1 and CDR2: ENHRY, SYGVKD. Unmatched junction bases numbered 3, after V lost 1 base and J lost 3 bases. The CDR3 runs 15 residues. The CDR3 reads CAISELQGNYNEQFF. DNA of the CDR3: TGTGCCATCAGTGAGTTACAGGGGAACTACAATGAGCAGTTCTTC.

The genes are TRBV5-1 and TRBJ2-1, with D perhaps TRBD1 or TRBD2 (5 bases each). CDR1 and CDR2 from the germline V gene are SGHRS and YFSETQ. The CDR3 consists of 14 residues. Trimming stripped 2 bases from V and 6 bases from J, with 12 bases between. The CDR3 nucleotides read TGCGCCAGCAGCTTACAACCGGGGCTCAATGAGCAGTTCTTC. It codes for CASSLQPGLNEQFF.

The chain is built from TRBV25-1 and TRBJ2-2; tentatively, D is TRBD2 (6 bases). Germline lookup yields CDR1 MGHDK and CDR2 SYGVNS. The length of the CDR3 is 13 residues. Trimming shortened V by 6 bases and J by 6 bases, and 11 bases separated the two germline ends. The DNA of the CDR3 is TGTGCCAGCAGAACGGGGGAAGCCGGGGAGCTGTTTTTT. Protein: CASRTGEAGELFF.

The chain uses TRBV7-2 and TRBJ2-3, with a possible D match to TRBD2 (6 bases). The CDR3 consists of 17 residues. The germline V gene encodes CDR1 SGHTA and CDR2 FQGNSA. V was pared by 4 bases and J by 4 bases, with 21 bases between. CDR3 in amino acids: CASSSGGGRGWADTQYF. In DNA, the CDR3 is TGTGCCAGCAGCTCCGGTGGAGGGAGAGGTTGGGCAGATACGCAGTATTTT.